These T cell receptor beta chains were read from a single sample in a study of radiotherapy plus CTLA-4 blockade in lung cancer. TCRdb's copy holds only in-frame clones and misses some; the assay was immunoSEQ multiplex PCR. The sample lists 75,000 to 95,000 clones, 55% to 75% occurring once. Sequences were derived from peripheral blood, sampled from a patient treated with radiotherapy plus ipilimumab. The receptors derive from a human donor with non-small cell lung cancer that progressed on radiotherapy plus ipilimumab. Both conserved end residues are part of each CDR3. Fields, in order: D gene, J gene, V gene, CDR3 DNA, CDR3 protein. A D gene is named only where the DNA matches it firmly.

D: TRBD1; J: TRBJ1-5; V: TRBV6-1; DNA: TGTGCCAGCAGTTTGCAGGACAGGGGCAATCAGCCCCAGCATTTT; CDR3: CASSLQDRGNQPQHF
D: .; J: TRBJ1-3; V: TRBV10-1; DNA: TGCGCCAGCCCCTGTGGGTGGATCTCTGGAAACACCATATATTTT; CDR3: CASPCGWISGNTIYF
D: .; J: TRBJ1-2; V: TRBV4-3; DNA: TGCGCCAGCGGGCTTTATGTGGGCAGGGATAATGGCTACACCTTC; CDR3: CASGLYVGRDNGYTF
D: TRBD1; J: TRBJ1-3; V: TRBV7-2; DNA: TGTGCCAGCAGCGCGGACAGGGGCTCTGGAAACACCATATATTTT; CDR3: CASSADRGSGNTIYF
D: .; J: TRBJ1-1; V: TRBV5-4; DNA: TGTGCCAGCAGCTTCCCAGGGGCCTTAAACACTGAAGCTTTCTTT; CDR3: CASSFPGALNTEAFF
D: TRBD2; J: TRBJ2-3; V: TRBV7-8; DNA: TGTGCCAGCAGCTTAGATGGCGGGAGGGTCACAGATACGCAGTATTTT; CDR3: CASSLDGGRVTDTQYF
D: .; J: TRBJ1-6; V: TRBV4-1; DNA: TGCGCCAGCAGCCACCGTCCAGGATTGGGTTCACCCCTCCACTTT; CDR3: CASSHRPGLGSPLHF
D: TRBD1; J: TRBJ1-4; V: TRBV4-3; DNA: TGCGCCAGCAGCCAAGGAGGGACAGCTGGGGCTAATGAAAAACTGTTTTTT; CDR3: CASSQGGTAGANEKLFF
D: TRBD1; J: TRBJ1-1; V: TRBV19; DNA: TGTGCCAGTAGTATAGCACAGGGGTTGACTGAAGCTTTCTTT; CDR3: CASSIAQGLTEAFF
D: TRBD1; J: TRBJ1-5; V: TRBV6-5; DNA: TGTGCCAGCAGTGAAGGGGGCGTTCAGCCCCAGCATTTT; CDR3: CASSEGGVQPQHF
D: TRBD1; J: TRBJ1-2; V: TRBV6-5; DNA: TGTGCCAGCAGTACGACAGGGCTCAAGTCCTTC; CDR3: CASSTTGLKSF
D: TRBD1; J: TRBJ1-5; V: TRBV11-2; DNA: TGTGCCAGCAGCTTGTCCGGGACAGGGGGTCAGCCCCAGCATTTT; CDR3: CASSLSGTGGQPQHF
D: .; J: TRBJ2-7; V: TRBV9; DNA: TGTGCCAGCAGCACAACTACAGGGACCTACGAGCAGTACTTC; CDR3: CASSTTTGTYEQYF
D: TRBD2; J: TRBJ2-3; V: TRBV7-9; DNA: TGTGCCAGCAGCCCGATGGGAGCGGGAGAAACAGATACGCAGTATTTT; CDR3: CASSPMGAGETDTQYF
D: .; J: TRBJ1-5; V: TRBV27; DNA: TGTGCCAGCAGTCCCGAGGTTAGAGGCAATCAGCCCCAGCATTTT; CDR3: CASSPEVRGNQPQHF
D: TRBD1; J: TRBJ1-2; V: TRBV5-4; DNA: TGTGCCAGCAGCCTACAGGGGTCTGCCTATGGCTACACCTTC; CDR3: CASSLQGSAYGYTF
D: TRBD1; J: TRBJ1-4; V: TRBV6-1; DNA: TGTGCCAGGGGTCCAGGGGGAGGTAATGAAAAACTGTTTTTT; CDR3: CARGPGGGNEKLFF
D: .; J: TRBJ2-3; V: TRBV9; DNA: TGTGCCAGCAGCTTTAGCACAGATACGCAGTATTTT; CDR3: CASSFSTDTQYF